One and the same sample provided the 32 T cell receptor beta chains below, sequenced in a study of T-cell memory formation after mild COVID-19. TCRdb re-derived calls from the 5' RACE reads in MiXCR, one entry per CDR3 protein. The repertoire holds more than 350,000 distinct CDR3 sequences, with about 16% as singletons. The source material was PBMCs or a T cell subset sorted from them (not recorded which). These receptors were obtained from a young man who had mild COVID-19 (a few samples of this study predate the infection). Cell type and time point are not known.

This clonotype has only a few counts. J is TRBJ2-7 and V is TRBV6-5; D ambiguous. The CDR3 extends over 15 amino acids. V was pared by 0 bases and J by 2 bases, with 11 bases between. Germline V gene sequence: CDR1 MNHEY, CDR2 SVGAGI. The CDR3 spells CASSYSKDGTYEQYF. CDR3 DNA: TGTGCCAGCAGTTACTCGAAGGACGGAACCTACGAGCAGTACTTC.

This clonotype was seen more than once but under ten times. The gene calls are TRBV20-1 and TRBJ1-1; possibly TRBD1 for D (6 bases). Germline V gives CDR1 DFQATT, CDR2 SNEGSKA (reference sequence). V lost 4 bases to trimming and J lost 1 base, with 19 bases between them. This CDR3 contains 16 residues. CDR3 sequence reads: CSAMDLSGGSNTEAFF. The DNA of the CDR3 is TGCAGTGCTATGGACCTGAGCGGGGGCTCGAACACTGAAGCTTTCTTT.

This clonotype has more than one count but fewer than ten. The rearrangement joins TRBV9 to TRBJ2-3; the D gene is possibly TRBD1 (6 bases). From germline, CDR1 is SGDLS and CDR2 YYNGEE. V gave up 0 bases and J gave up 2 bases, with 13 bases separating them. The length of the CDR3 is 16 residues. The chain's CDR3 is CASSVGQASYTDTQYF. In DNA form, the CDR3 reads TGTGCCAGCAGCGTAGGACAGGCGTCATACACAGATACGCAGTATTTT.

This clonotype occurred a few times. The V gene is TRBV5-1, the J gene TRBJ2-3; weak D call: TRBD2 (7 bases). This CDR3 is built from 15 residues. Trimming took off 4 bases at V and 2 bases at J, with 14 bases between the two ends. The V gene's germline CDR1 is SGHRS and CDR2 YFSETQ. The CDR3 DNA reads TGCGCCAGCAGCCACGGGGGGCCATACACAGATACGCAGTATTTT. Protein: CASSHGGPYTDTQYF.

The CDR3 reads CAIKARGFTDTQYF. CDR3 DNA sequence: TGTGCCATTAAGGCCAGGGGATTCACAGATACGCAGTATTTT. The chain combines TRBV10-3 with TRBJ2-3, with TRBD1 as a possible D gene (6 bases). Germline-derived CDR1 and CDR2 are ENHRY and SYGVKD. This CDR3 comprises 14 residues. Trimming removed 9 bases at V and 2 bases at J, with 15 bases between.

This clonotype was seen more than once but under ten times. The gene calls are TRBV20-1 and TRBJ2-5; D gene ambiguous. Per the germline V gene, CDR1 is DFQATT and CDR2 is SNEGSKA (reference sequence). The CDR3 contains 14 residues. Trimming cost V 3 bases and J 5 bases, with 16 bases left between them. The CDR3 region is CSASPTVPGETQYF. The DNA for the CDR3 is TGCAGTGCTAGTCCCACGGTCCCCGGGGAGACCCAGTACTTC.

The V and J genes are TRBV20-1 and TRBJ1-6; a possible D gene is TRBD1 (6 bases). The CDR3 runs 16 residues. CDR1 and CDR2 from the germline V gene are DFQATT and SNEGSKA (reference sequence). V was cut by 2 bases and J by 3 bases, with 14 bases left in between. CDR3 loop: CSARSTGSYYNSPLHF. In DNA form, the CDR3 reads TGCAGTGCTAGAAGCACAGGGTCGTACTATAATTCACCCCTCCACTTT.

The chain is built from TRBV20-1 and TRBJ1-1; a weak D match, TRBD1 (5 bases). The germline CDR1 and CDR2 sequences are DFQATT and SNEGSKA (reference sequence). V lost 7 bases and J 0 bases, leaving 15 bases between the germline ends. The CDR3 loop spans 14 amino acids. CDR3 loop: CSVVKGRMNTEAFF. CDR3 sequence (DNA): TGCAGTGTCGTTAAGGGACGCATGAACACTGAAGCTTTCTTT.

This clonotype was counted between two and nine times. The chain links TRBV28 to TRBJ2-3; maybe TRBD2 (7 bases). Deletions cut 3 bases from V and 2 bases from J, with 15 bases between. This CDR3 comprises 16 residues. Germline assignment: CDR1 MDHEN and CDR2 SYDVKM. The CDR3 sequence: CASSFLTGGHTDTQYF. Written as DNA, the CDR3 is TGTGCCAGCAGTTTTTTAACGGGGGGCCACACAGATACGCAGTATTTT.

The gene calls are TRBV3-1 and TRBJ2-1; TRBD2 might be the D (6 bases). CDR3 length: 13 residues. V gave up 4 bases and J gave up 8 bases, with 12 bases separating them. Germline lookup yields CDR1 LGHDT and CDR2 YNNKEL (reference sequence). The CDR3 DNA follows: TGTGCCAGCAGCCCTAGCGCGGTCGATGAGCAGTTCTTC. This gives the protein CASSPSAVDEQFF.

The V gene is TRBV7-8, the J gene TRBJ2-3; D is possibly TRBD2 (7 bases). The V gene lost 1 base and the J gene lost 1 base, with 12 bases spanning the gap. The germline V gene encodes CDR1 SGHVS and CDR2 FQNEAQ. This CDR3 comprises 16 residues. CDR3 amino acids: CASSLGRGRGTDTQYF. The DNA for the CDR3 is TGTGCCAGCAGCTTAGGGCGGGGGCGCGGCACAGATACGCAGTATTTT.

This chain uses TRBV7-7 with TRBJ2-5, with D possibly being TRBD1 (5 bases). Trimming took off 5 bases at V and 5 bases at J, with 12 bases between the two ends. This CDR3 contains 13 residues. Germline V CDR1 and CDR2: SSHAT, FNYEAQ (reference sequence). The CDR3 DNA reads TGTGCCAGCAGCCCGGACACGGTGGAGACCCAGTACTTC. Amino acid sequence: CASSPDTVETQYF. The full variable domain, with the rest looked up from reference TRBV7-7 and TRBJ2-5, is GAGVSQSPRYKVTKRGQDVTLRCDPISSHATLYWYQQALGQGPEFLTYFNYEAQPDKSGLPSDRFSAERPEGSISTLTIQRTEQRDSAMYRCASSPDTVETQYFGPGTRLLVL.

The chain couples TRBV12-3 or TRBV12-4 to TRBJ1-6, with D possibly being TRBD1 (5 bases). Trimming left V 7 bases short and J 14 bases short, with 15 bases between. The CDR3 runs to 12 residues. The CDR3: CASNPGWGTLHF. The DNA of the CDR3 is TGTGCCAGCAACCCGGGATGGGGGACCCTCCACTTT.

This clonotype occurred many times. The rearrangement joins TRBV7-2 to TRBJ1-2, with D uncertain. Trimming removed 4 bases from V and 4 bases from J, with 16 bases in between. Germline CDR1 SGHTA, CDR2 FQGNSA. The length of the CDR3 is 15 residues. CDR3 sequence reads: CASSSFVTGPYGYTF. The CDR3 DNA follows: TGTGCCAGCAGCTCCTTCGTTACCGGCCCCTATGGCTACACCTTC.

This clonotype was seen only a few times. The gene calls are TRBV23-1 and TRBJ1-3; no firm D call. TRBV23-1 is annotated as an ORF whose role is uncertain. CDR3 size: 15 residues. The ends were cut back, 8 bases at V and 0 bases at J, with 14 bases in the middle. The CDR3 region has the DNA TGCGCCAGCGGGATGAGAGGGCTCTCTGGAAACACCATATATTTT. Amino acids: CASGMRGLSGNTIYF.

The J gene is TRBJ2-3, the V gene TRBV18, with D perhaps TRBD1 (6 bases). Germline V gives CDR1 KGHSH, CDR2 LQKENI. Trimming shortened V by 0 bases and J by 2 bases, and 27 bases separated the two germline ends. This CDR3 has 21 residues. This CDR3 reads CASSPPDLGHATTLVTDTQYF. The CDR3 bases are TGTGCCAGCTCACCACCGGACCTGGGACACGCAACTACCCTAGTCACAGATACGCAGTATTTT.

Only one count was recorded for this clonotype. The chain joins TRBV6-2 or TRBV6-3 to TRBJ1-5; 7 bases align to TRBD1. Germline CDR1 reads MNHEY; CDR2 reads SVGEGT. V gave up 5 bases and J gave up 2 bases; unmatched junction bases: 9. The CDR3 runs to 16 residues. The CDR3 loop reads CASSALQGTGNQPQHF. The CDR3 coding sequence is TGTGCCAGCAGTGCCCTACAGGGGACGGGCAATCAGCCCCAGCATTTT.

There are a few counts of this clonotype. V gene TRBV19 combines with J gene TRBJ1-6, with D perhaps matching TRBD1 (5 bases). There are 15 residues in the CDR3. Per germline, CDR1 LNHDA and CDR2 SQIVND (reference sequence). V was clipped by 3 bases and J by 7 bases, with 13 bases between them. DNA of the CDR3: TGTGCCAGTAGTATTGATCGGGGCGGGAATTCACCCCTCCACTTT. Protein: CASSIDRGGNSPLHF.

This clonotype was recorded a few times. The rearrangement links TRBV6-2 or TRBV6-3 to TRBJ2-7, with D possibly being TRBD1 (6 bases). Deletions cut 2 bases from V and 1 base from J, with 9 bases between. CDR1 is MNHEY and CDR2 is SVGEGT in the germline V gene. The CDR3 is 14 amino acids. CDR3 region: CASSYRGLSYEQYF. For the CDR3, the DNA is TGTGCCAGCAGTTACAGGGGGTTGTCCTACGAGCAGTACTTC.

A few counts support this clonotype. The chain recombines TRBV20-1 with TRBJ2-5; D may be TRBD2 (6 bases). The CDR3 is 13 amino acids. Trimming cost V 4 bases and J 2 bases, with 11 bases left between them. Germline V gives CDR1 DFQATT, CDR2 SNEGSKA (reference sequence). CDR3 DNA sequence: TGCAGTGCTATAGGTCGGGGGCAAGAGACCCAGTACTTC. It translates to CSAIGRGQETQYF.

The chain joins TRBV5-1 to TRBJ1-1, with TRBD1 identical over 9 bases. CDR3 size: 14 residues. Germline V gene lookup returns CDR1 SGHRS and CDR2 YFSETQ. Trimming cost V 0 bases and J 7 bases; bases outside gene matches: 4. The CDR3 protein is CASSLVRTGDEAFF. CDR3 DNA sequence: TGCGCCAGCAGCTTGGTCAGGACAGGGGATGAAGCTTTCTTT.

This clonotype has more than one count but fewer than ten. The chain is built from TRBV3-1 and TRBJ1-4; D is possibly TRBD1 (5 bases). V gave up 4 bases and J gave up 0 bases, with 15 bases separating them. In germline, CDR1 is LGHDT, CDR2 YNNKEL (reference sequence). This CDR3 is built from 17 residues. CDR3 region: CASSRRVMGATNEKLFF. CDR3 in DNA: TGTGCCAGCAGCCGCAGGGTTATGGGAGCAACTAATGAAAAACTGTTTTTT.

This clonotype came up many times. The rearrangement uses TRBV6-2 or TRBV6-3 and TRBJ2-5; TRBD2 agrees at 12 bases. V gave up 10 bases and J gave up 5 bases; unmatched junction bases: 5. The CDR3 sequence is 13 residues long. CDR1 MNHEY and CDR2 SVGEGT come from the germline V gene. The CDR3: CATRLAGDETQYF. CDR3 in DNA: TGTGCCACCCGACTAGCGGGGGACGAGACCCAGTACTTC.

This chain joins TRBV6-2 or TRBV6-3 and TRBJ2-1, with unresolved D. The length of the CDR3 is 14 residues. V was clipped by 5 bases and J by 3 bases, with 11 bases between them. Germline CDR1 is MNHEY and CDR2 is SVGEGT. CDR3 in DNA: TGTGCCAGCAGTGTGGGTAATGGCTACAATGAGCAGTTCTTC. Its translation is CASSVGNGYNEQFF.

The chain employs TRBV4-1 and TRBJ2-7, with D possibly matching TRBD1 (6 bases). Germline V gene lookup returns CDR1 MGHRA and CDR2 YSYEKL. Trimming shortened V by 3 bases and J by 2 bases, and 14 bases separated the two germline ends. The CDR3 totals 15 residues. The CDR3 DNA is TGCGCCAGCAGCCAGCAGGGGTTAGGAACCTACGAGCAGTACTTC. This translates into CASSQQGLGTYEQYF.

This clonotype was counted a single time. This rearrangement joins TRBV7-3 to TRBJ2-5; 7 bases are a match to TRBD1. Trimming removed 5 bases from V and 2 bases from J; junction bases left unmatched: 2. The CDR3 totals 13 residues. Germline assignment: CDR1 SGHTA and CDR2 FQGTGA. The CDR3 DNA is TGTGCCAGCAGCAAGGGACAGCAAGAGACCCAGTACTTC. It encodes CASSKGQQETQYF.

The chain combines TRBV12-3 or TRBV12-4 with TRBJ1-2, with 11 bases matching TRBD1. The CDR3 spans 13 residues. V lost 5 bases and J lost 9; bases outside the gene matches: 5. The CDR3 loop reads CASSAGTGGSYTF. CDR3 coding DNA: TGTGCCAGCAGTGCCGGGACAGGGGGGAGCTACACCTTC.

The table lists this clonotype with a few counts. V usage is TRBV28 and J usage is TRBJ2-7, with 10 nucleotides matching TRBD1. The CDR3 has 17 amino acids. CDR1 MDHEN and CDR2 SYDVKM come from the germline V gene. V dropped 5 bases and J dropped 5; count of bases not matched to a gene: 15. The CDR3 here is CASSPAGQGFLLHEQYV. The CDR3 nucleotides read TGTGCCAGCAGTCCGGCGGGACAGGGGTTTTTGCTTCACGAGCAGTACGTC.

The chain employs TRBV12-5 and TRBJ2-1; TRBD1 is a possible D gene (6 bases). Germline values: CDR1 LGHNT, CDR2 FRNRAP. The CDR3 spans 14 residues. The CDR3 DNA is TGTGCCAACACCAGGGCAGGGGCCTACAATGAGCAGTTCTTC. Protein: CANTRAGAYNEQFF. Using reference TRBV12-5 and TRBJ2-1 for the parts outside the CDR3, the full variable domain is DARVTQTPRHKVTEMGQEVTMRCQPILGHNTVFWYRQTMMQGLELLAYFRNRAPLDDSGMPKDRFSAEMPDATLATLKIQPSEPRDSAVYFCANTRAGAYNEQFFGPGTRLTVL.

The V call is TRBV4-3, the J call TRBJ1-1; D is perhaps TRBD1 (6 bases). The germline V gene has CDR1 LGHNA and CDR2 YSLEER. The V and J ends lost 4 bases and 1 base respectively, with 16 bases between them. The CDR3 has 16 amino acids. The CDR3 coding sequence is TGCGCCAGCAGCCCATTAGTGGGGGGCGCGAACACTGAAGCTTTCTTT. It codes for CASSPLVGGANTEAFF.

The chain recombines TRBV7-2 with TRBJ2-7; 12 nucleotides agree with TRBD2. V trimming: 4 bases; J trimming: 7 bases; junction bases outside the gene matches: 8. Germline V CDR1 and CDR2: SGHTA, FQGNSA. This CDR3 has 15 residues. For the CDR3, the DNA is TGTGCCAGCAGCTCCTCTAGCGGGGGGGCGGGGGAGCAGTACTTC. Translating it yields CASSSSSGGAGEQYF.

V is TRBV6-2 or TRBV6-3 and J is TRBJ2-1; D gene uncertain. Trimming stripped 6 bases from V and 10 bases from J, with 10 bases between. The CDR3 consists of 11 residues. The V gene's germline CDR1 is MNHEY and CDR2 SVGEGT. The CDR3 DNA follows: TGTGCCAGCAGCCCAGCCCTGGAGCAGTTCTTC. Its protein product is CASSPALEQFF.